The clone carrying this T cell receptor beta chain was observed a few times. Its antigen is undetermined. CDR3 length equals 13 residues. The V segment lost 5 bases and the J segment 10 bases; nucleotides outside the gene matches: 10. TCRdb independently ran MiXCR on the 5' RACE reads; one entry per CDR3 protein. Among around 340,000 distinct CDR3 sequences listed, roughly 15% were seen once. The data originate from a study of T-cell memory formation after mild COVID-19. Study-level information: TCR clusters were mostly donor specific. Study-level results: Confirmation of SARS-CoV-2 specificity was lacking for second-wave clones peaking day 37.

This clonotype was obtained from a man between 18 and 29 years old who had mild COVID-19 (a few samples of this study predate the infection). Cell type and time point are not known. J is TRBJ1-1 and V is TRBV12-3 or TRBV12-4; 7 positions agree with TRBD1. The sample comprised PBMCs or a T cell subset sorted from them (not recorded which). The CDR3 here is CASSPRRAGGAFF. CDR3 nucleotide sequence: TGTGCCAGCAGTCCCCGCAGGGCAGGGGGAGCTTTCTTT.